Following are 9 T cell receptor beta chains from one sample sequenced in a study of a mutant IDH1 vaccine in newly diagnosed glioma. Here immunoSEQ multiplex PCR was the method, and the copy in TCRdb shows in-frame clones only, minus some. The table includes tens of thousands of clones, approximately 88% detected once. These receptors have no known antigen. Time point meaning: week 35, safety follow-up. Every single dose of the vaccine, 300 ug of mutant IDH1 20-mer peptide, came with topical imiquimod. This material consisted of PBMCs, taken from a glioma patient whose treatment included an IDH1 peptide vaccine. The source of these receptors is a young man with glioma.

CDR3 region: CSVETGLLYGYTF. In DNA, the CDR3 is TGCAGCGTTGAGACGGGACTTCTATATGGCTACACCTTC. The chain carries TRBV29-1 and TRBJ1-2; possibly TRBD1 for D (5 bases). The CDR3 consists of 13 residues. Trimming removed 3 bases from V and 5 bases from J, with 13 bases in between. Germline V gene data show CDR1 as SQVTM and CDR2 as ANQGSEA.

The rearrangement uses TRBV29-1 and TRBJ1-4, with 8 bases lining up with TRBD1. The V gene's germline CDR1 is SQVTM and CDR2 ANQGSEA. This CDR3 is 15 amino acids long. The ends lost 6 bases at V and 0 bases at J; junction bases unmatched: 6. The CDR3 reads CSVGRTGSTNEKLFF. For the CDR3, the DNA is TGCAGCGTGGGGAGGACAGGGTCAACTAATGAAAAACTGTTTTTT.

Sample share makes this clone medium-sized. The chain uses TRBV4-3 and TRBJ1-1; D unclear. The CDR3 has 16 amino acids. Germline V lookup: CDR1 LGHNA, CDR2 YSLEER. V dropped 0 bases and J dropped 1 base, with 12 bases sitting between them. CDR3 bases: TGCGCCAGCAGCCAAGATGATCGGTGGGGGAACACTGAAGCTTTCTTT. It specifies CASSQDDRWGNTEAFF.

V and J are TRBV7-2 and TRBJ2-5, with D uncertain. Gene TRBJ2-7 matches the end of the DNA better, so the J call may be wrong. The CDR3 spans 11 residues. Germline V CDR1 and CDR2: SGHTA, FQGNSA. The CDR3 DNA reads TGTGCCAGCAGTTTCGTGGGCGAGCAGTACTTC. Protein: CASSFVGEQYF.

This clone has only a few counts. The V gene is TRBV5-1, the J gene TRBJ1-1; TRBD1 might be the D (5 bases). The length of the CDR3 is 14 residues. Germline CDR1 and CDR2: SGHRS and YFSETQ. V gave up 2 bases and J gave up 5 bases, with 13 bases separating them. This chain's CDR3 is CASSFLGAMTEAFF. The DNA of the CDR3 is TGCGCCAGCAGCTTCCTAGGGGCGATGACTGAAGCTTTCTTT.

V gene TRBV2 combines with J gene TRBJ1-4; D gene uncertain. The germline V gene has CDR1 SNHLY and CDR2 FYNNEI. This CDR3 has 11 residues. The germline V and J ends were trimmed by 7 bases and 4 bases, with 4 bases remaining between them. The DNA for the CDR3 is TGTGCCAGCAATGTTAATGAAAAACTGTTTTTT. It codes for CASNVNEKLFF.

The chain is built from TRBV29-1 and TRBJ2-1, with D perhaps assigned TRBD1 or TRBD2 (6 bases each). The germline V and J ends were trimmed by 2 bases and 4 bases, with 18 bases remaining between them. Germline lookup yields CDR1 SQVTM and CDR2 ANQGSEA. The CDR3 is 16 residues long. The CDR3 protein is CSVENGGASLYNEQFF. CDR3 DNA sequence: TGCAGCGTTGAAAACGGGGGCGCATCCCTTTACAATGAGCAGTTCTTC.

The rearrangement joins TRBV7-2 to TRBJ2-6, with unresolved D. Germline CDR1 SGHTA, CDR2 FQGNSA. Trimming left V 7 bases short and J 0 bases short, with 10 bases between. The CDR3 extends over 15 amino acids. Here the CDR3 DNA reads TGTGCCAGCATTCCAGTGATCTCTGGGGCCAACGTCCTGACTTTC. Translated, it gives CASIPVISGANVLTF. Full variable domain (rest looked up from reference TRBV7-2 and TRBJ2-6): GAGVSQSPSNKVTEKGKDVELRCDPISGHTALYWYRQSLGQGLEFLIYFQGNSAPDKSGLPSDRFSAERTGGSVSTLTIQRTQQEDSAVYLCASIPVISGANVLTFGAGSRLTVL.

This clone was observed a single time. This chain joins TRBV5-1 and TRBJ1-2; 7 nucleotides match TRBD1. Germline trimming cut 3 bases from V and 3 bases from J; bases unmatched to any gene: 5. Germline CDR1 reads SGHRS; CDR2 reads YFSETQ. The CDR3 runs 14 residues. The CDR3 loop is CASSYDGTDYGYTF. CDR3 in DNA: TGCGCCAGCAGCTATGACGGGACAGACTATGGCTACACCTTC.